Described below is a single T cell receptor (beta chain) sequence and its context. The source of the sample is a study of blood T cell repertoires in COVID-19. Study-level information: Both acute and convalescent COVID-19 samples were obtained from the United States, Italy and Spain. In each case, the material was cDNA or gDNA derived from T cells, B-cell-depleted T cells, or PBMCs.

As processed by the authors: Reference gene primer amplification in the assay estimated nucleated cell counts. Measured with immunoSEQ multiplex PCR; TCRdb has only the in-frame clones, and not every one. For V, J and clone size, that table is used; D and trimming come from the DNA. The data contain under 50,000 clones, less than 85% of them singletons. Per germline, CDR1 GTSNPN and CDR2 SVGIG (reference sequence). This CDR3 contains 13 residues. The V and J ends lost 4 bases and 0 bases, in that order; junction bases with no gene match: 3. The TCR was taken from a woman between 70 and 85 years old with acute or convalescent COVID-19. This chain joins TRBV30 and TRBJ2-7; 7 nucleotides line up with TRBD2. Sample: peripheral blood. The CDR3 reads CAWNPSGSYEQYF. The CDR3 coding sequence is TGTGCCTGGAACCCTAGCGGCTCCTACGAGCAGTACTTC.